This T cell receptor (beta chain) derives from a study of post-analysis software for immune sequencing data. Trimming left V 4 bases short and J 8 bases short, with 8 bases between. Germline CDR1 and CDR2: MNHNY and SVGAGI (reference sequence). CDR3 length: 11 residues. Incorporated into the TCR beta cDNA libraries were unique molecular identifiers, which served to reduce PCR and sequencing biases. TCRdb passed the PCR reads through MiXCR, listing each CDR3 protein once. Among over 150,000 distinct CDR3 sequences, about 37% were seen once, and the ten largest hold 25% to 35%. The receptor was derived from a girl between 10 and 17 years old with multiple sclerosis. This specimen was blood, taken after autologous hematopoietic stem cell transplantation. This chain uses TRBV6-6 with TRBJ1-2; D may be TRBD1 (5 bases). CDR3 residues: CASSWDQGYTF. The CDR3 DNA is TGTGCCAGCAGTTGGGACCAAGGCTACACCTTC.